These 23 T cell receptor beta chains originate from one sample sequenced in a study of control samples from healthy donors and cancer patients. Method: immunoSEQ multiplex PCR; TCRdb's copy keeps in-frame clones and lacks some. The sample shows 130,000 or so clones, approximately 94% of them seen only once. The sequenced sample consisted of blood. Receptors originate from a middle-aged man in good health.

The V call is TRBV6-5, the J call TRBJ2-1; 7 positions agree with TRBD2. CDR3 length equals 14 residues. Germline CDR1 MNHEY, CDR2 SVGAGI. J gave up 9 bases and V 2 bases, and 7 bases lay outside the gene matches. CDR3 in amino acids: CASSYGGSKVEQFF. The CDR3 DNA sequence: TGTGCCAGCAGTTACGGCGGGAGTAAAGTTGAGCAGTTCTTC.

This clone showed up just a few times. The gene calls are TRBV9 and TRBJ1-1; D remains ambiguous. V was cut by 0 bases and J by 4 bases, with 13 bases left in between. The length of the CDR3 is 15 residues. The V gene's germline CDR1 is SGDLS and CDR2 YYNGEE. CDR3 residues: CASSVEAFEGTEAFF. The CDR3 bases are TGTGCCAGCAGCGTAGAGGCCTTCGAGGGCACTGAAGCTTTCTTT.

This rearrangement joins TRBV7-9 to TRBJ1-6, with 9 bases matching TRBD1. The CDR3 covers 15 residues. Germline CDR1 SEHNR, CDR2 FQNEAQ (reference sequence). V trimming: 2 bases; J trimming: 7 bases; junction bases outside the gene matches: 3. CDR3 sequence (DNA): TGTGCCAGCAGCTTATCGGGACAGGGAAATTCACCCCTCCACTTT. This encodes CASSLSGQGNSPLHF.

This chain connects TRBV19 to TRBJ1-5, with no clear D. Germline values: CDR1 LNHDA, CDR2 SQIVND (reference sequence). The length of the CDR3 is 12 residues. Trimming removed 5 bases at V and 7 bases at J, with 9 bases between. CDR3 sequence reads: CASSLQLQPQHF. CDR3 coding DNA: TGTGCCAGTAGTCTACAGTTACAGCCCCAGCATTTT.

The V and J genes are TRBV5-1 and TRBJ2-2; 7 bases are shared with TRBD1. The germline V gene has CDR1 SGHRS and CDR2 YFSETQ. The junction had 4 bases not matched to a gene; V was cut back by 1 base and J by 4 bases. CDR3 length equals 15 residues. The CDR3 DNA reads TGCGCCAGCAGCTTGCTGACAGGGTTCACCGGGGAGCTGTTTTTT. Amino acids: CASSLLTGFTGELFF.

The chain's CDR3 is CASGSTGNSGNTIYF. CDR3 coding DNA: TGTGCCAGCGGATCGACAGGGAACTCTGGAAACACCATATATTTT. The rearrangement uses TRBV9 and TRBJ1-3, with TRBD1 matching 7 bases. Trimming at V came to 7 bases and at J to 0 bases, leaving 7 bases not matched to a gene. In germline, CDR1 is SGDLS, CDR2 YYNGEE. This CDR3 is 15 amino acids long. The entire variable domain, with the rest obtained from reference TRBV9 and TRBJ1-3, is as follows: DSGVTQTPKHLITATGQRVTLRCSPRSGDLSVYWYQQSLDQGLQFLIQYYNGEERAKGNILERFSAQQFPDLHSELNLSSLELGDSALYFCASGSTGNSGNTIYFGEGSWLTVV.

The chain links TRBV5-1 to TRBJ2-3; 7 bases match TRBD2. The CDR3 sequence is 15 residues long. With 4 bases clipped from V and 1 base from J, the junction kept 6 bases outside the gene matches. Germline V gene sequence: CDR1 SGHRS, CDR2 YFSETQ. The CDR3 is CASSGRGWGTDTQYF. For the CDR3, the DNA is TGCGCCAGCAGCGGGAGGGGCTGGGGCACAGATACGCAGTATTTT.

This sequence joins TRBV5-1 and TRBJ2-2, with unresolved D. Trimming stripped 2 bases from V and 4 bases from J, with 9 bases between. The CDR3 covers 14 residues. CDR1 and CDR2 (germline): SGHRS, YFSETQ. CDR3 amino acids: CASSLLGVTGELFF. The CDR3 DNA is TGCGCCAGCAGCTTACTTGGGGTCACCGGGGAGCTGTTTTTT.

The CDR3 region has the DNA TGTGCCAGTAGGCATTCAGGGTTCAGCTCCTACGAGCAGTACTTC. Translation gives CASRHSGFSSYEQYF. The rearrangement links TRBV19 to TRBJ2-7; D may be TRBD1 (5 bases). CDR3 length equals 15 residues. CDR1 and CDR2 from the germline V gene are LNHDA and SQIVND (reference sequence). V gave up 6 bases and J gave up 0 bases, with 15 bases separating them.

In the case of this clone: The sample contains more than one DNA sequence encoding this CDR3. V usage is TRBV4-3 and J usage is TRBJ1-1; no firm D call. The germline CDR1 and CDR2 sequences are LGHNA and YSLEER. There are 13 residues in the CDR3. Trimming left V 1 base short and J 8 bases short, with 11 bases between. The CDR3 is CASSQVGVTEAFF. The CDR3, as DNA: TGCGCCAGCAGCCAAGTTGGGGTCACCGAAGCTTTCTTT.

The V call is TRBV5-4, the J call TRBJ1-1, with unresolved D. This CDR3 has 14 residues. Trimming cost V 9 bases and J 4 bases, with 19 bases left between them. Looked up from germline, CDR1 is SGHNT and CDR2 is YYREEE (reference sequence). The CDR3 is CATVGKGGSTEAFF. In DNA form, the CDR3 reads TGTGCCACCGTGGGGAAGGGAGGGAGCACTGAAGCTTTCTTT.

This chain joins TRBV6-5 and TRBJ2-1; maybe TRBD2 (6 bases). V was shortened by 6 bases and J by 0 bases, with 12 bases between the two germline ends. Germline CDR1 and CDR2: MNHEY and SVGAGI. The CDR3 totals 15 residues. The CDR3 nucleotides are TGTGCCAGCAGGGGAGGCGGGACCTCCTACAATGAGCAGTTCTTC. It encodes CASRGGGTSYNEQFF.

Concerning this clone itself: The same CDR3 also results from other DNA sequences found in this sample. The rearrangement joins TRBV4-2 to TRBJ1-5; D unresolved. The CDR3 is 13 residues long. Trimming left V 1 base short and J 4 bases short, with 5 bases between. Germline lookup yields CDR1 LGHNA and CDR2 YNFKEQ. CDR3 bases: TGTGCCAGCAGCCAAGGAGGGAATCAGCCCCAGCATTTT. Its translation: CASSQGGNQPQHF.

This clone has just one count. The chain combines TRBV12-3 or TRBV12-4 with TRBJ1-1, with a tentative D call TRBD1 (5 bases). V was pared by 7 bases and J by 10 bases, with 13 bases between. The CDR3 extends over 11 amino acids. CDR3 residues: CASNLRGRAFF. CDR3 in DNA: TGTGCCAGCAATCTCCGGGGCAGAGCTTTCTTT.

This sequence joins TRBV5-1 and TRBJ2-5; no clear D. In germline, CDR1 is SGHRS, CDR2 YFSETQ. V gave up 4 bases and J gave up 5 bases, with 18 bases separating them. CDR3 size: 15 residues. CDR3 sequence (DNA): TGCGCCAGCAGCCCACCTGACCGAGACTGGGAGACCCAGTACTTC. This translates into CASSPPDRDWETQYF.

The V call is TRBV6-2 or TRBV6-3, the J call TRBJ1-5; D remains ambiguous. Trimming took off 2 bases at V and 0 bases at J, with 11 bases between the two ends. The CDR3 runs 16 residues. Germline lookup yields CDR1 MNHEY and CDR2 SVGEGT. The CDR3 protein is CASSYASAYSNQPQHF. The CDR3 DNA reads as TGTGCCAGCAGTTACGCCAGCGCTTATAGCAATCAGCCCCAGCATTTT.

This clone occurred once. The rearrangement uses TRBV13 and TRBJ2-1; 8 nucleotides match TRBD2. J gave up 9 bases and V 0 bases, and 7 bases lay outside the gene matches. This CDR3 comprises 15 residues. Germline loops: CDR1 PRHDT, CDR2 FYEKMQ (reference sequence). The CDR3 nucleotides read TGTGCCAGCAGCTTAGGGACCGGGACTAGTACTGAGCAGTTCTTC. This encodes CASSLGTGTSTEQFF. Variable domain in full (rest from reference TRBV13 and TRBJ2-1): AAGVIQSPRHLIKEKRETATLKCYPIPRHDTVYWYQQGPGQDPQFLISFYEKMQSDKGSIPDRFSAQQFSDYHSELNMSSLELGDSALYFCASSLGTGTSTEQFFGPGTRLTVL.

This chain links TRBV25-1 with TRBJ2-7; the D call may be TRBD1 or TRBD2 (5 bases each). The CDR3 runs to 18 residues. The ends were cut back, 2 bases at V and 2 bases at J, with 22 bases in the middle. Looked up from germline, CDR1 is MGHDK and CDR2 is SYGVNS. For the CDR3, the DNA is TGTGCCAGCAGTGAAGGGTCAACTCACAAGGGGAGCCCCTACGAGCAGTACTTC. Protein sequence: CASSEGSTHKGSPYEQYF.

As DNA, the CDR3 is TGTGCCAGCAGCTTACAGTTCTCCTACAATGAGCAGTTCTTC. It encodes CASSLQFSYNEQFF. J is TRBJ2-1 and V is TRBV5-8; D is uncertain. The CDR3 has 14 residues. V dropped 2 bases and J dropped 0 bases, with 6 bases sitting between them. Germline CDR1 and CDR2: SGHTS and YDEGEE.

The V call is TRBV28, the J call TRBJ2-3; perhaps D is TRBD1 or TRBD2 (5 bases each). The CDR3 consists of 18 residues. The V end was cut by 5 bases, the J end by 6 bases, with 27 bases between. Germline V gene sequence: CDR1 MDHEN, CDR2 SYDVKM. CDR3 sequence reads: CASSGFRGLDTAGDTQYF. The CDR3 bases are TGTGCCAGCAGTGGCTTTCGGGGCTTGGACACCGCCGGGGATACGCAGTATTTT. Full variable domain (outside the CDR3, taken from reference TRBV28 and TRBJ2-3): DVKVTQSSRYLVKRTGEKVFLECVQDMDHENMFWYRQDPGLGLRLIYFSYDVKMKEKGDIPEGYSVSREKKERFSLILESASTNQTSMYLCASSGFRGLDTAGDTQYFGPGTRLTVL.

The chain has TRBV7-8 and TRBJ2-6; D is possibly TRBD2 (5 bases). The V gene lost 5 bases and the J gene lost 0 bases, with 17 bases spanning the gap. The CDR3 sequence is 18 residues long. Looked up from germline, CDR1 is SGHVS and CDR2 is FQNEAQ. In DNA form, the CDR3 reads TGTGCCAGCAGCCTACCTACGGGGTTTAGCTCTGGGGCCAACGTCCTGACTTTC. This encodes CASSLPTGFSSGANVLTF.

Concerning this clone itself: One end of the junction is discordant with germline, which a read error may explain. V usage is TRBV7-7 and J usage is TRBJ2-5; 14 bases map to TRBD2. Germline V gives CDR1 SSHAT, CDR2 FNYEAQ (reference sequence). There are 15 residues in the CDR3. CDR3 DNA sequence: TGTGCTAGCAGCCTCGGACTAGCGGGAGGAGAGACCCAGTACTTC. This codes for CASSLGLAGGETQYF.

This chain joins TRBV11-2 and TRBJ2-7; D is uncertain. The CDR3 consists of 11 residues. CDR1 SGHAT and CDR2 FQNNGV come from the germline V gene. V was trimmed by 5 bases and J by 3 bases, leaving 5 bases between them. The CDR3 loop is CASSQYYEQYF. The CDR3 nucleotides are TGTGCCAGCAGCCAGTACTACGAGCAGTACTTC.